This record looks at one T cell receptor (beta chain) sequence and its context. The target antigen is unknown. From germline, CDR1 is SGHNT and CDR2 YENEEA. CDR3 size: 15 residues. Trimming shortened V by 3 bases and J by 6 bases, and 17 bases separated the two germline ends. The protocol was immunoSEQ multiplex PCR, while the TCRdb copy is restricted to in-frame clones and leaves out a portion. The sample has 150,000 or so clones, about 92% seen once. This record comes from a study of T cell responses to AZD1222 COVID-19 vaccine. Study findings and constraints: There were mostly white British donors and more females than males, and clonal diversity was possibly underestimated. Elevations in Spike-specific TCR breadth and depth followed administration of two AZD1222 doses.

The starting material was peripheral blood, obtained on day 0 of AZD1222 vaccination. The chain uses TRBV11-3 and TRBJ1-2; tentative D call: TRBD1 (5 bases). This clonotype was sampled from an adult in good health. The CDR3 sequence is CASSFGAGSKDGYTF. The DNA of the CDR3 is TGTGCCAGCAGCTTCGGGGCAGGGTCTAAGGATGGCTACACCTTC.